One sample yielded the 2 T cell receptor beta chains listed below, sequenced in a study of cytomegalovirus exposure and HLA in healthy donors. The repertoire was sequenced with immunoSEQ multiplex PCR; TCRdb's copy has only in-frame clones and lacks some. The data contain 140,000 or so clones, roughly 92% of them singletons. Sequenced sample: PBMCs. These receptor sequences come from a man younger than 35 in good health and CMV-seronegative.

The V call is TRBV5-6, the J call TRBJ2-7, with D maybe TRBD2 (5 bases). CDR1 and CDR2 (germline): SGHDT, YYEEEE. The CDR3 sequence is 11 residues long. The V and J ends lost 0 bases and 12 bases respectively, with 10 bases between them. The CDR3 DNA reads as TGTGCCAGCAGCTTGGCGGGGATTCGGTACGTC. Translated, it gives CASSLAGIRYV.

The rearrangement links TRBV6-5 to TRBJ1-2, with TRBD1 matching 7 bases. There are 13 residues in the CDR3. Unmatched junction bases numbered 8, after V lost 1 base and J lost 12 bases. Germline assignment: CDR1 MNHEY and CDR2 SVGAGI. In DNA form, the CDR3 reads TGTGCCAGCAGTTACTTGGCGACAGGGAGCCACACCTTC. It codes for CASSYLATGSHTF.